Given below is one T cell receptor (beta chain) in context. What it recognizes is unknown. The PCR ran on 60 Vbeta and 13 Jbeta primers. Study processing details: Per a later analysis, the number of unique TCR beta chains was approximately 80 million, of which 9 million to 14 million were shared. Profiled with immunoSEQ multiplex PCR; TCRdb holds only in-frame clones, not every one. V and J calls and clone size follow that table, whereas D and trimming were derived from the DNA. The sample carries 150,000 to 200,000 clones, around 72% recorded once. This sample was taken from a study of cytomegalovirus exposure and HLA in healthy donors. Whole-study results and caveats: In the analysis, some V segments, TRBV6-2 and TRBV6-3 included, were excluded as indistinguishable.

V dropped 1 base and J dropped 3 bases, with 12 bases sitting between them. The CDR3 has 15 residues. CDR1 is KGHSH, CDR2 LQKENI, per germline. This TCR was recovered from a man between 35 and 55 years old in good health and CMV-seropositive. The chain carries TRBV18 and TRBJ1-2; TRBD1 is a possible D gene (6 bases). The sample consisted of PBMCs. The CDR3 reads CASSPLSGVDYGYTF. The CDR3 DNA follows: TGTGCCAGCTCACCACTCTCAGGGGTTGACTATGGCTACACCTTC.